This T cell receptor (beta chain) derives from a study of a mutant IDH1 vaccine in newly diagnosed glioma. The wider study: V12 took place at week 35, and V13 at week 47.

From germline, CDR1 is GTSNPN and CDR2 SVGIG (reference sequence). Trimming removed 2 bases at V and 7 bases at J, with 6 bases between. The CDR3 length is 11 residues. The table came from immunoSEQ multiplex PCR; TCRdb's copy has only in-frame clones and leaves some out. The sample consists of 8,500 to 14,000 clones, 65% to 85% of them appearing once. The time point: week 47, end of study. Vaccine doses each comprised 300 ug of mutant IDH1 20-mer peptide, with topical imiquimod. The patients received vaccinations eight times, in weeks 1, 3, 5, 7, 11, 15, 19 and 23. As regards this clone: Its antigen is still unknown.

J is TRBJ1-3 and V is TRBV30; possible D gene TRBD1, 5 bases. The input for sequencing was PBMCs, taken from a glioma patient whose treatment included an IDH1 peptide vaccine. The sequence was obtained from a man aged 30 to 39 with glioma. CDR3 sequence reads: CAWSNRNTIYF. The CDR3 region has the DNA TGTGCCTGGAGTAACAGGAACACCATATATTTT.